The 25 T cell receptor beta chains below all came from one sample that was sequenced in a study of T cell responses to AZD1222 COVID-19 vaccine. Produced via immunoSEQ multiplex PCR; TCRdb's table is partial and in-frame only. The table records about 200,000 clones, more than 85% of them present only once. The sample in question was peripheral blood, obtained 28 days after the second AZD1222 dose. Receptors were obtained from an adult who received the AZD1222 COVID-19 vaccine.

The rearrangement uses TRBV24-1 and TRBJ1-2, with a weak D call TRBD1 (5 bases). V was clipped by 5 bases and J by 6 bases, with 12 bases between them. This CDR3 has 13 amino acids. The V gene's germline CDR1 is KGHDR and CDR2 SFDVKD. CDR3: CATSAQRGDGYTF. The CDR3 DNA reads TGTGCCACCAGTGCACAACGGGGGGATGGCTACACCTTC.

This chain connects TRBV27 to TRBJ2-5; either TRBD1 or TRBD2 may fit D (5 bases each). The CDR3 runs to 13 residues. CDR1 is MNHEY and CDR2 is SMNVEV in the germline V gene (reference sequence). Trimming took 8 bases from V and 2 from J, leaving 12 bases between them. Written as DNA, the CDR3 is TGTGCCAGCTTTTCCTGGGGGCAAGAGACCCAGTACTTC. Its translation: CASFSWGQETQYF.

The chain couples TRBV4-1 to TRBJ2-2; possible D gene TRBD2, 6 bases. Trimming shortened V by 5 bases and J by 0 bases, and 10 bases separated the two germline ends. Germline lookup yields CDR1 MGHRA and CDR2 YSYEKL. The CDR3 covers 15 residues. The CDR3 protein is CASSLAESNTGELFF. In DNA form, the CDR3 reads TGCGCCAGCAGCTTAGCGGAGTCGAACACCGGGGAGCTGTTTTTT.

This chain uses TRBV3-1 (or the pseudogene TRBV3-2) with TRBJ2-4; 12 positions agree with TRBD2. Germline CDR1 LGHDT, CDR2 YNNKEL (reference sequence). The CDR3 runs 17 residues. Trimming removed 4 bases from V and 1 base from J; junction bases left unmatched: 5. CDR3 nucleotide sequence: TGTGCCAGCAGCCCCCTAGCGGGAGGGCCTGCCAAAAACATTCAGTACTTC. Its protein is CASSPLAGGPAKNIQYF.

This chain connects TRBV28 to TRBJ1-1, with TRBD1 matching 7 bases. CDR3 size: 14 residues. Looked up from germline, CDR1 is MDHEN and CDR2 is SYDVKM. Trimming at V came to 6 bases and at J to 6 bases, leaving 10 bases not matched to a gene. In nucleotides, the CDR3 is TGTGCCAGCAGGAGGGGGGACAGTATCGCTGAAGCTTTCTTT. Translating it yields CASRRGDSIAEAFF.

On this clone itself: Within the sample, other DNA sequences also encode this same CDR3. The CDR3 nucleotides are TGTGCCAGCAGGGGACAGAGCTCCTACGAGCAGTACTTC. Translation: CASRGQSSYEQYF. V gene TRBV6-5 combines with J gene TRBJ2-7, with 7 bases matching TRBD1. The ends lost 6 bases at V and 0 bases at J; junction bases unmatched: 2. This CDR3 region has 13 residues. Germline V lookup: CDR1 MNHEY, CDR2 SVGAGI.

The chain joins TRBV9 to TRBJ2-7; TRBD2 matches at 10 bases. Germline V lookup: CDR1 SGDLS, CDR2 YYNGEE. J gave up 7 bases and V 0 bases, and 7 bases lay outside the gene matches. This CDR3 contains 15 residues. The DNA of the CDR3 is TGTGCCAGCAGCGTAGATGCTAGCGGGAGAGGAGAGCAGTACTTC. Translating it yields CASSVDASGRGEQYF.

The V call is TRBV28, the J call TRBJ2-5, with 13 bases lining up with TRBD2. V lost 6 bases and J lost 5; bases outside the gene matches: 9. From germline, CDR1 is MDHEN and CDR2 SYDVKM. There are 16 residues in the CDR3. The CDR3 DNA sequence: TGTGCCAGCAGGAGGACTAGCGGGAGAGGGTCGGAGACCCAGTACTTC. Translated: CASRRTSGRGSETQYF.

This chain connects TRBV27 to TRBJ2-7; D might be TRBD2 (5 bases). This CDR3 has 14 residues. V lost 3 bases and J lost 4, with 13 bases in between. Per the germline V gene, CDR1 is MNHEY and CDR2 is SMNVEV (reference sequence). The CDR3 DNA sequence: TGTGCCAGCAGTTTGACTATCCATAGTTACGAGCAGTACTTC. Translation gives CASSLTIHSYEQYF.

V gene TRBV5-4 combines with J gene TRBJ2-1; 10 bases line up with TRBD2. This CDR3 spans 16 amino acids. Germline assignment: CDR1 SGHNT and CDR2 YYREEE (reference sequence). V lost 3 bases, J lost 4 bases, and 7 bases stayed unmatched. The CDR3, as DNA: TGTGCCAGCAGCTCAGAACTAGCGGGACAGTACAATGAGCAGTTCTTC. Encoded protein: CASSSELAGQYNEQFF.

This chain's CDR3 is CASSPQGVVQPQHF. CDR3 nucleotide sequence: TGTGCCAGCTCACCACAGGGGGTTGTACAGCCCCAGCATTTT. This chain joins TRBV18 and TRBJ1-5, with D perhaps TRBD1 (6 bases). The CDR3 contains 14 residues. The germline V and J ends were trimmed by 1 base and 7 bases, with 11 bases remaining between them. The V gene's germline CDR1 is KGHSH and CDR2 LQKENI.

The rearrangement joins TRBV3-1 (or the pseudogene TRBV3-2) to TRBJ1-4; D possibly corresponds to TRBD1 (5 bases). The germline V gene encodes CDR1 LGHDT and CDR2 YNNKEL (reference sequence). This CDR3 comprises 14 residues. Trimming removed 1 base from V and 8 bases from J, with 11 bases in between. The CDR3 DNA reads TGTGCCAGCAGCCAAGGTGGGGGAGGAGAAAAACTGTTTTTT. This sequence encodes CASSQGGGGEKLFF.

CDR3 DNA: TGTGCCAGCAGTGAGAAGGACGGCGGCTCTGGAAACACCATATATTTT. Translation: CASSEKDGGSGNTIYF. This chain connects TRBV6-1 to TRBJ1-3; D remains ambiguous. Germline CDR1 MNHNS, CDR2 SASEGT. With 3 bases removed from V and 0 bases from J, the gap between germline ends came to 12 bases. The CDR3 has 16 residues.

V usage is TRBV30 and J usage is TRBJ1-3, with 8 bases matching TRBD1. J gave up 0 bases and V 3 bases, and 10 bases lay outside the gene matches. CDR1 GTSNPN and CDR2 SVGIG come from the germline V gene (reference sequence). The CDR3 consists of 17 residues. In DNA, the CDR3 is TGTGCCTGGAGCCGGTACGGGACAGGCCCCTCTGGAAACACCATATATTTT. Protein: CAWSRYGTGPSGNTIYF.

This sequence joins TRBV5-1 and TRBJ2-3, with 8 positions matching TRBD2. The CDR3 has 14 residues. J was trimmed by 4 bases and V by 4 bases; bases with no gene match: 5. Germline CDR1 is SGHRS and CDR2 is YFSETQ. The CDR3 loop reads CASSGTRIADTQYF. The CDR3 bases are TGCGCCAGCAGCGGGACTAGAATCGCAGATACGCAGTATTTT.

J is TRBJ1-5 and V is TRBV3-1 (or the pseudogene TRBV3-2); D is undetermined. Trimming removed 4 bases at V and 5 bases at J, with 15 bases between. The germline CDR1 and CDR2 sequences are LGHDT and YNNKEL (reference sequence). This CDR3 is built from 15 residues. CDR3 DNA: TGTGCCAGCAGCCGAACGCCAACCACCGATCAGCCCCAGCATTTT. Encoded protein: CASSRTPTTDQPQHF.

The gene calls are TRBV29-1 and TRBJ2-7; 7 nucleotides match TRBD1. The CDR3 is made up of 12 amino acids. The J segment lost 7 bases and the V segment lost 4 bases, leaving 7 bases of the junction unmatched. The germline V gene encodes CDR1 SQVTM and CDR2 ANQGSEA. CDR3 region: CSVGVTGWEQYF. The CDR3 DNA follows: TGCAGCGTTGGGGTGACAGGGTGGGAGCAGTACTTC.

The chain uses TRBV7-3 and TRBJ2-7; D possibly corresponds to TRBD1 (5 bases). Trimming took off 2 bases at V and 6 bases at J, with 11 bases between the two ends. From germline, CDR1 is SGHTA and CDR2 FQGTGA. CDR3 length: 13 residues. This chain's CDR3 is CASSLVGVGEQYF. The CDR3 DNA follows: TGTGCCAGCAGCTTAGTAGGGGTCGGCGAGCAGTACTTC.

The table lists this clone with a count of one. The gene calls are TRBV20-1 and TRBJ2-1; unclear D gene. The ends were cut back, 3 bases at V and 6 bases at J, with 6 bases in the middle. The CDR3 consists of 11 residues. Germline CDR1 and CDR2: DFQATT and SNEGSKA (reference sequence). The CDR3 here is CSASSLNEQFF. CDR3 DNA: TGCAGTGCTAGTTCCCTCAATGAGCAGTTCTTC.

The chain carries TRBV11-2 and TRBJ2-3, with a weak D call TRBD1 (6 bases). The CDR3 has 15 residues. The germline V gene has CDR1 SGHAT and CDR2 FQNNGV. The V end lost 5 bases, the J end lost 6 bases, and 18 bases lay between the germline ends. CDR3 in amino acids: CASSIRGSVVDTQYF. In nucleotides, the CDR3 is TGTGCCAGCAGCATCAGGGGTAGCGTGGTGGATACGCAGTATTTT.

The chain is built from TRBV5-1 and TRBJ2-1, with 7 bases matching TRBD2. Germline-derived CDR1 and CDR2 are SGHRS and YFSETQ. The CDR3 length is 16 residues. The ends lost 4 bases at V and 8 bases at J; junction bases unmatched: 15. The CDR3 bases are TGCGCCAGCAGCCCCATGGGAGGGCGGGTTGGTGATGAGCAGTTCTTC. This sequence encodes CASSPMGGRVGDEQFF.

The sample holds one count of this clone. The chain is built from TRBV27 and TRBJ1-2; D is unclear. The V end was cut by 1 base, the J end by 8 bases, with 14 bases between. Germline-derived CDR1 and CDR2 are MNHEY and SMNVEV (reference sequence). The CDR3 spans 14 residues. DNA of the CDR3: TGTGCCAGCAGTTTATTCTGGCCCGGGGAGGGCTACACCTTC. Its protein is CASSLFWPGEGYTF.

The chain recombines TRBV11-2 with TRBJ2-1, with D unclear. Germline CDR1 is SGHAT and CDR2 is FQNNGV. The CDR3 extends over 14 amino acids. The V end was cut by 5 bases, the J end by 1 base, with 9 bases between. CDR3 sequence: CASSPSLSYNEQFF. For the CDR3, the DNA is TGTGCCAGCAGCCCGTCCTTGTCCTACAATGAGCAGTTCTTC.

The V call is TRBV21-1, the J call TRBJ1-5; TRBD1, the table's D call, was not compared with the DNA. TRBV21-1 is noted as a pseudogene. There are 18 residues in the CDR3. CDR3 residues: CASSPKWRVGTVNTPQHF. DNA for the CDR3: TGTGCCAGCAGCCCCAAGTGGCGGGTAGGGACAGTAAATACGCCCCAGCATTTT.

The chain combines TRBV15 with TRBJ1-5; 9 bases map to TRBD1. This CDR3 is built from 14 residues. The germline V gene has CDR1 LNHNV and CDR2 YYDKDF (reference sequence). V dropped 4 bases and J dropped 9; count of bases not matched to a gene: 7. The CDR3 loop reads CATSTGTGFLPQHF. The CDR3 DNA reads TGTGCCACCAGCACAGGGACAGGGTTTCTGCCCCAGCATTTT.